The entry below describes one T cell receptor beta chain. The data were obtained in a study of blood T cell repertoires in COVID-19. Study in general: Researchers got acute and convalescent COVID-19 samples from the United States, Italy and Spain. Nucleic acid was either cDNA or gDNA, and it came from T cells, B-cell-depleted T cells, or PBMCs.

The germline CDR1 and CDR2 sequences are ENHRY and SYGVKD. V shed 8 bases and J 10 bases; nucleotides not matched to a gene: 8. The CDR3 has 13 amino acids. As originally analysed: Amplified reference gene primers provided the basis for estimating nucleated cell counts. The repertoire was sequenced with immunoSEQ multiplex PCR; TCRdb's copy has only in-frame clones and lacks some. That table is the source of V, J and clone size, and D and trimming were worked out from the DNA. The repertoire holds 200,000 or so clones, with roughly 88% as singletons. Patients from Seattle were sampled longitudinally, starting during active infection.

This sequence was found in a man aged 50-60 years with COVID-19, enrolled during active disease. Sequenced input: peripheral blood. The chain combines TRBV10-3 with TRBJ2-1; 10 nucleotides agree with TRBD1. The CDR3 coding sequence is TGTGCCATCGGCACCGGGACAGGGGTCGAGCAGTTCTTC. Amino acids: CAIGTGTGVEQFF.